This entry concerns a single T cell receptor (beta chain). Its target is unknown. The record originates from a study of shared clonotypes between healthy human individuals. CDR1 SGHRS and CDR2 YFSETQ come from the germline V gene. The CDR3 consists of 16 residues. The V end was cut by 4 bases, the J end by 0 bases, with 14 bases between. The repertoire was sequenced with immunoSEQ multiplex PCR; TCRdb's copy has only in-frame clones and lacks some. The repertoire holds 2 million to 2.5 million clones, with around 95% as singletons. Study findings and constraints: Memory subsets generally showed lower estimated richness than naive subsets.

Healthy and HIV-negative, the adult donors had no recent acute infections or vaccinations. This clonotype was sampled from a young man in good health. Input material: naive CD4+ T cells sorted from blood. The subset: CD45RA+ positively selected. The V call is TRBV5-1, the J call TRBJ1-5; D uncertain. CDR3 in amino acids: CASSRDGADSNQPQHF. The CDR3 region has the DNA TGCGCCAGCAGCCGAGACGGAGCGGATAGCAATCAGCCCCAGCATTTT.